The next 19 T cell receptor beta chains were all read from a single sample in a study of tumor and adjacent non-tumor tissue in lung cancer. The template was RNA from unsorted bulk tissue. This non-tumor lung sample came from over 3 cm beyond the tumor edge. The library came from three nested PCR rounds adapted from ARM-PCR protocols. TCRdb fed the multiplex PCR reads into MiXCR, producing one record per CDR3 protein. The table records more than 45,000 distinct CDR3 sequences, around 67% of them present only once. Sequenced: distant non-tumor lung tissue. All receptors come from a woman in her 70s with non-small cell lung cancer.

As regards this clonotype: The germline gene is not matched at one end of the junction; a read error may be the cause. The CDR3 region is CSASDRTSGSSYNEEFF. The CDR3 DNA reads TGCAGTGCTAGTGACCGAACTAGCGGGAGCTCCTACAATGAGGAGTTCTTC. The chain recombines TRBV20-1 with TRBJ2-1, with TRBD2 matching over 11 bases. The germline gives CDR1 DFQATT, CDR2 SNEGSKA (reference sequence). The CDR3 contains 17 residues.

This chain uses TRBV29-1 with TRBJ2-2; D is ambiguous. Germline V gene lookup returns CDR1 SQVTM and CDR2 ANQGSEA. The V end lost 6 bases, the J end lost 1 base, and 15 bases lay between the germline ends. This CDR3 contains 15 residues. CDR3 sequence: CSVALTCGNTGELFF. The CDR3 DNA sequence: TGCAGCGTGGCGCTGACATGCGGGAACACCGGGGAGCTGTTTTTT.

Regarding this clonotype: The conserved phenylalanine or tryptophan is not found at the CDR3 terminus, so this likely reflects a read error. V gene TRBV6-5 combines with J gene TRBJ2-5, with TRBD2 as a possible D gene (7 bases). Per the germline V gene, CDR1 is MNHEY and CDR2 is SVGAGI. The CDR3 consists of 16 residues. The CDR3 here is CASSHSLGEGEEAQYS. CDR3 nucleotide sequence: TGTGCCAGCAGTCACTCACTTGGGGAGGGGGAAGAGGCCCAGTACTCC.

Concerning this clonotype itself: A much larger clone sits a single nucleotide away, making a read error possible. V gene TRBV20-1 combines with J gene TRBJ1-5; D might be TRBD1 or TRBD2, each matching 5 bases. Judging by the DNA end, TRBJ2-3 fits better; the J call may be wrong. This CDR3 contains 17 residues. Germline values: CDR1 DFQATT, CDR2 SNEGSKA (reference sequence). The CDR3 DNA reads as TGCAGTGCACGCCGGGACGCAGGAATTTATAGCAATCAGCCCCAGTATTTT. Residues: CSARRDAGIYSNQPQYF.

Remarks on this clonotype: One junction end does not reproduce the germline sequence, and a read error may be involved. This rearrangement joins TRBV6-1 to TRBJ1-2, with D uncertain. CDR3 size: 15 residues. The V gene's germline CDR1 is MNHNS and CDR2 SASEGT. In DNA, the CDR3 is TGTGCCAGCATAGATTCGGCAGGAAAGGTAGGCGGCTATACCTTC. It is translated as CASIDSAGKVGGYTF.

This clonotype was seen only a few times. A much larger clone differs from this one at a single base, so this may be a read error. The J gene is TRBJ2-7, the V gene TRBV20-1, with D unclear. This CDR3 has 12 residues. Per the germline V gene, CDR1 is DFQATT and CDR2 is SNEGSKA (reference sequence). The CDR3 here is CGASPDTNEQYF. CDR3 bases: TGCGGTGCTAGTCCGGATACCAACGAGCAGTACTTC.

Ten or more counts support this clonotype. V usage is TRBV11-2 and J usage is TRBJ1-1; D unclear. CDR3 length: 11 amino acids. V dropped 4 bases and J dropped 5 bases, with 5 bases sitting between them. Germline CDR1 SGHAT, CDR2 FQNNGV. In DNA, the CDR3 is TGTGCCAGCAGCTCTGTTACTGAAGCTTTCTTT. Translating it yields CASSSVTEAFF.

Worth noting for this clonotype: Sequence at one end of the junction differs from germline and may be a read error. The chain couples TRBV29-1 to TRBJ2-1; D may match TRBD1 or TRBD2 (5 bases each). CDR1 is SQVTM and CDR2 is ANQGSEA in the germline V gene. CDR3 size: 13 residues. Here the CDR3 reads CSVAGTVNNELFF. As DNA, the CDR3 is TGTAGCGTTGCCGGGACGGTAAACAATGAGCTGTTCTTC.

This clonotype was seen repeatedly, ten times or more. This chain links TRBV20-1 with TRBJ2-5, with D perhaps matching TRBD1 (5 bases). The CDR3 extends over 13 amino acids. The ends were cut back, 5 bases at V and 4 bases at J, with 14 bases in the middle. The V gene's germline CDR1 is DFQATT and CDR2 SNEGSKA (reference sequence). The CDR3 reads CSAGVVGRETQYF. In DNA form, the CDR3 reads TGCAGTGCTGGGGTAGTGGGGCGAGAGACCCAGTACTTC.

With regard to this clonotype: The conserved final phenylalanine or tryptophan is absent from the CDR3, which likely points to a read error. The chain carries TRBV28 and TRBJ1-1; perhaps TRBD1 as D (5 bases). Per germline, CDR1 MDHEN and CDR2 SYDVKM. The CDR3 length is 13 residues. The CDR3 loop reads CASSEQVNTEAFI. CDR3 DNA: TGCGCCAGCAGCGAACAGGTGAACACTGAAGCTTTCATT.

This chain uses TRBV6-1 with TRBJ2-7, with D perhaps TRBD1 (6 bases). V was clipped by 5 bases and J by 4 bases, with 15 bases between them. Germline CDR1 and CDR2: MNHNS and SASEGT. This CDR3 spans 14 amino acids. The chain's CDR3 is CASSRDTVVYEQYF. The CDR3 nucleotides are TGTGCCAGCAGTCGGGACACGGTAGTATACGAGCAGTACTTC.

In the case of this clonotype: Mismatch with germline at one junction end may stem from a read error. V gene TRBV13 combines with J gene TRBJ2-5; possible D gene TRBD1, 6 bases. This CDR3 is built from 15 residues. Germline V gene lookup returns CDR1 PRHDT and CDR2 FYEKMQ (reference sequence). The CDR3 DNA reads TGTGCCAACAGCATCCTCGGGACACCTCAAGAGACCCAGTACTTC. Protein product: CANSILGTPQETQYF.

This sequence joins TRBV4-2 and TRBJ2-7; D is unclear. The V gene lost 6 bases and the J gene lost 1 base, with 13 bases spanning the gap. This CDR3 region has 14 residues. Per the germline V gene, CDR1 is LGHNA and CDR2 is YNFKEQ. The CDR3 DNA follows: TGTGCCAGCAGTCACCAGCGTGGTTCCTACGAGCAGTACTTC. This encodes CASSHQRGSYEQYF.

This clonotype was seen more than once but under ten times. The chain combines TRBV5-1 with TRBJ1-2; no clear D. The CDR3 covers 13 residues. Germline CDR1 reads SGHRS; CDR2 reads YFSETQ. The V gene lost 0 bases and the J gene lost 4 bases, with 7 bases spanning the gap. The CDR3 region has the DNA TGCGCCAGCAGCTTGGGCACGCTCTATGGCTACACCTTC. Translating gives CASSLGTLYGYTF.

This clonotype was counted at least ten times. CDR3 region: CAISVSVRYGYTF. CDR3 nucleotide sequence: TGTGCCATCAGTGTCAGCGTCCGCTATGGCTACACCTTC. The rearrangement joins TRBV10-3 to TRBJ1-2; D gene uncertain. The CDR3 contains 13 residues. Germline assignment: CDR1 ENHRY and CDR2 SYGVKD. With 4 bases removed from V and 4 bases from J, the gap between germline ends came to 10 bases.

Note on this clonotype: The CDR3 ends on some other residue instead of the conserved phenylalanine or tryptophan, so this is likely a read error. This chain connects TRBV5-1 to TRBJ2-7; D remains ambiguous. Germline CDR1 SGHRS, CDR2 YFSETQ. The CDR3 is 13 residues long. V lost 6 bases and J lost 6, with 16 bases in between. The CDR3 bases are TGCGCCAGCATCTTATCGACTCCGTCCGAGCAGTACCTC. Translation: CASILSTPSEQYL.

Points on this clonotype: A clone one base away is much larger, so this may be a read error. The chain combines TRBV7-3 with TRBJ2-2; 9 nucleotides align to TRBD1. The J segment lost 5 bases and the V segment lost 5 bases, leaving 9 bases of the junction unmatched. Germline V gene lookup returns CDR1 SGHTA and CDR2 FQGTGA. The CDR3 spans 16 residues. The DNA of the CDR3 is TGTGCCAGCAGCCCGCCGACAGGGGGGGCAACCGGGGAGCTGTTTTTT. It translates to CASSPPTGGATGELFF.

In the case of this clonotype: Sequence at one end of the junction differs from germline and may be a read error. The genes are TRBV10-3 and TRBJ1-2; D ambiguous. CDR1 and CDR2 (germline): ENHRY, SYGVKD. The CDR3 has 13 residues. CDR3 DNA: TGTGTCATCAGTGTCAGAGTCCGCTATGGCTACACCTTC. Translation gives CVISVRVRYGYTF.

This clonotype was counted at least ten times. The J gene is TRBJ2-3, the V gene TRBV20-1; 9 nucleotides align to TRBD2. V lost 2 bases and J lost 4; bases outside the gene matches: 13. This CDR3 spans 17 amino acids. From germline, CDR1 is DFQATT and CDR2 SNEGSKA (reference sequence). In DNA, the CDR3 is TGCAGTGCTAGATTGGCGGGAGGGCCAGGTTTTGCAGATACGCAGTATTTT. This gives the protein CSARLAGGPGFADTQYF.